This T cell receptor beta chain was identified during a study of T cell responses to AZD1222 COVID-19 vaccine. Data came from immunoSEQ multiplex PCR; TCRdb stores just in-frame clones and leaves some out. The table shows 150,000 to 200,000 clones, with approximately 92% occurring only once. CDR1 is LGHDT, CDR2 YNNKEL, per germline (reference sequence). The CDR3 has 16 amino acids. Between the trimmed V and J ends, which lost 2 bases and 1 base, there was a span of 14 bases. The chain joins TRBV3-1 (or the pseudogene TRBV3-2) to TRBJ1-2; D perhaps matches TRBD1 (5 bases). The TCR sequence derives from an adult in good health. The material was peripheral blood, obtained on day 0 of AZD1222 vaccination. This chain's CDR3 is CASSQLIGDFNYGYTF. CDR3 coding DNA: TGTGCCAGCAGCCAACTAATAGGGGACTTTAACTATGGCTACACCTTC.